This T cell receptor (beta chain) was sequenced during a study of T cell clusters in autoimmune cytopenias. TRB was amplified from about 270 ng of peripheral blood genomic DNA per sample. Regarding the study as a whole: Compared with active autoimmune hepatitis patients, healthy donors showed about 2.7-fold more exclusive TRB clusters.

CDR3 length equals 13 residues. Germline lookup yields CDR1 SQVTM and CDR2 ANQGSEA. This clonotype counts as medium-sized by frequency. Its antigen is not known. TRB was amplified by touch-down multiplex PCR, primer pools A and B combined. Following a re-call of the multiplex PCR reads, TCRdb has one entry per CDR3 protein and lacks DNA. The sample table includes around 6,800 distinct CDR3 sequences. These data are also associated with another study on T cell repertoires in aging, cancer and after chemotherapy.

The sequencing input was peripheral blood. The sequence was obtained from a human donor in good health. The genes are TRBV29-1 and TRBJ2-7; absent DNA, TCRdb's TRBD2 call cannot be checked. CDR3 residues: CSVDGWGSYEQYF.